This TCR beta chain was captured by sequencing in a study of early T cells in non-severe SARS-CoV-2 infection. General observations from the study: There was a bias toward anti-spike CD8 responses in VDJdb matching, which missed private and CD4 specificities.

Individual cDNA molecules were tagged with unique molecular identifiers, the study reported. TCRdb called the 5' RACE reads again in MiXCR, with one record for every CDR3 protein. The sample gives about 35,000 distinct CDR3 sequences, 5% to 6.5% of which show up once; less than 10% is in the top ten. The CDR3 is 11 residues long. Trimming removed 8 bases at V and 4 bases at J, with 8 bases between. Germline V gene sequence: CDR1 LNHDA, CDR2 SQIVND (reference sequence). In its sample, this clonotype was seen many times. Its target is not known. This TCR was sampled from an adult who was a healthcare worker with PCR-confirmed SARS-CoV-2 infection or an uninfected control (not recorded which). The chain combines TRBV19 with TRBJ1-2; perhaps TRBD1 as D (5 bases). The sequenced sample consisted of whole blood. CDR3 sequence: CASRGFYGYTF. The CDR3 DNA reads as TGTGCCAGTCGGGGGTTCTATGGCTACACCTTC.